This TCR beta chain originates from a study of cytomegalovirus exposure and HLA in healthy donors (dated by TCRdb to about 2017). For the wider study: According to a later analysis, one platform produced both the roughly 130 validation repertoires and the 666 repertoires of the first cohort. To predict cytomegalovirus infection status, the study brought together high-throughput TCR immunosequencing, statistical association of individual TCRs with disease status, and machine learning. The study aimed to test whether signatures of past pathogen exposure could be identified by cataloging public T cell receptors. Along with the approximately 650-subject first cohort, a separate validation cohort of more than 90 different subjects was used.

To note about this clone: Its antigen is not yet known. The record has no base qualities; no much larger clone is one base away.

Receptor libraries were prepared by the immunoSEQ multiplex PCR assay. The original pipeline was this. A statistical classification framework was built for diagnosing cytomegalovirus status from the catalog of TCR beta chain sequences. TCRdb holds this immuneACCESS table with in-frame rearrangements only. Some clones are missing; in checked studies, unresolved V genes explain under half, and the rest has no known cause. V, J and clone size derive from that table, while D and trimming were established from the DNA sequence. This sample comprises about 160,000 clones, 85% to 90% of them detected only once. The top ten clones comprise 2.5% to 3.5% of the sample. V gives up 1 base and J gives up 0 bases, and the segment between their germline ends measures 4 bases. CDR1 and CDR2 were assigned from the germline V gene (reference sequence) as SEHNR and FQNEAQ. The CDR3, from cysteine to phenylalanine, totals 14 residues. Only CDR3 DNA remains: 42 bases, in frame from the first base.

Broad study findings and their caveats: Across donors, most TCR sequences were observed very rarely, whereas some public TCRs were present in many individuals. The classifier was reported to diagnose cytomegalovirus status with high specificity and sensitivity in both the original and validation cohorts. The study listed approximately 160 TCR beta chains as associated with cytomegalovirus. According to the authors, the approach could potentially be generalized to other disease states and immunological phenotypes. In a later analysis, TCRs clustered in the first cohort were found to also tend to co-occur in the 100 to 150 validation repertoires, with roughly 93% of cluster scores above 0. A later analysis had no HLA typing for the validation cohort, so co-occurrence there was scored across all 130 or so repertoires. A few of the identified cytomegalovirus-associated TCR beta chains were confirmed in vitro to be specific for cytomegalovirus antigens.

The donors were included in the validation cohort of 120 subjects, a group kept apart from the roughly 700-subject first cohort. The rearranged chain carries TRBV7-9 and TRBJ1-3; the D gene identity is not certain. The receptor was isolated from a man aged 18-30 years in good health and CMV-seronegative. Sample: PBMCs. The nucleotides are TGTGCCAGCAGCTTAGATCTCTCTGGAAACACCATATATTTT. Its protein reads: CASSLDLSGNTIYF.